This is a list of T cell receptor beta chains from one sample in a study of blood T cell repertoires in COVID-19. Clones were read by immunoSEQ multiplex PCR, and TCRdb kept only the in-frame ones, dropping some. The sample carries about 390,000 clones, just under 90% recorded once. Specimen: PBMCs or T cells enriched from blood (not recorded which). The source of these receptors is a woman aged 45 to 65 who had recovered from COVID-19. Both conserved end residues are part of each CDR3. D genes are given only for firm matches. Only some rows state a clone size, as once, few, many or a class for expanded clones.

j_call clone_size d_call cdr3_length v_call cdr3_nt cdr3_aa
TRBJ1-1 NA TRBD1 12 TRBV6-6 TGTGCCAGCAGTCGACAGGGGGGTGAAGCTTTCTTT CASSRQGGEAFF
TRBJ2-7 NA TRBD1 14 TRBV9 TGTGCCAGCAGCGCACCGGGACAGGCCTACGAGCAGTACTTC CASSAPGQAYEQYF
TRBJ2-7 once NA 16 TRBV3-1/TRBV3-2 TGTGCCAGCAGCCCCCTTGGAGCCATTATCTCCTACGAGCAGTACTTC CASSPLGAIISYEQYF
TRBJ2-2 NA NA 16 TRBV6-5 TGTGCCAGCAGTTACCAGACAGGCGCTAACACCGGGGAGCTGTTTTTT CASSYQTGANTGELFF
TRBJ2-7 NA TRBD2 17 TRBV4-2 TGTGCCAGCAGCAGGGAGGTCACTAGCGGGGGCACCTACGAGCAGTACTTC CASSREVTSGGTYEQYF
TRBJ1-2 NA TRBD1 17 TRBV2 TGTGCCAGCAGTGAATATTTTGGGACAGGGACCGGCTATGGCTACACCTTC CASSEYFGTGTGYGYTF
TRBJ2-1 NA TRBD2 17 TRBV5-4 TGTGCCAGCAGCTTGGCTAGCGGGGCTAGCTCCTACAATGAGCAGTTCTTC CASSLASGASSYNEQFF
TRBJ1-5 NA NA 15 TRBV28 TGTGCCAGCAGCCTCATAAGGGGAGGACATCAGCCCCAGCATTTT CASSLIRGGHQPQHF
TRBJ1-1 NA TRBD1 15 TRBV29-1 TGCAGTGCTCGACAGGGGCCCTTAGGAGGGGCTGAAGCTTTCTTT CSARQGPLGGAEAFF
TRBJ2-7 few NA 15 TRBV7-9 TGTGCCAGCAGCCCACACAGGGATACCTACTACGAGCAGTACTTC CASSPHRDTYYEQYF
TRBJ1-1 few NA 15 TRBV4-1 TGCGCCAGCAGCCAAGATCATGGAGGCAACACTGAAGCTTTCTTT CASSQDHGGNTEAFF
TRBJ2-2 NA NA 16 TRBV7-9 TGTGCCAGCAGCAAAGAGGGGCTAAAAAAGACCGGGGAGCTGTTTTTT CASSKEGLKKTGELFF
TRBJ1-4 NA NA 17 TRBV15 TGTGCCACCAGCAGAACACATATGGGGGCAGCAAATGAAAAACTGTTTTTT CATSRTHMGAANEKLFF
TRBJ1-1 NA NA 15 TRBV7-8 TGTGCCAGCACCCCCTCGGGGTTTATGAACACTGAAGCTTTCTTT CASTPSGFMNTEAFF
TRBJ1-1 few TRBD1 14 TRBV18 TGTGCCAGCTCACTGTGGACAGGGAACACTGAAGCTTTCTTT CASSLWTGNTEAFF